These T cell receptor beta chains were read from a single sample in a study of OX40 agonist ivuxolimab in advanced cancers. TCRdb's table, derived via immunoSEQ multiplex PCR, lists solely in-frame clones and lacks some. The data contain about 120,000 clones, roughly nine tenths of them singletons. The sample was CD4+ or CD8+ T cells sorted from blood, taken in a trial of the OX40 agonist ivuxolimab. All receptors derive from an adult with an advanced solid tumor such as melanoma, head and neck, liver or kidney cancer. Both conserved end residues are part of each CDR3. The D gene is left open where the match is weak. Clone size, where shown, is once, few, many, or a class for clones that have expanded.

TRBD1,NA,TRBJ1-1,TRBV6-1,CASRDRGRENTEAFF,TGTGCCAGCAGGGACAGGGGGCGAGAGAACACTGAAGCTTTCTTT
NA,NA,TRBJ2-5,TRBV20-1,CSAPSLETQYF,TGCAGTGCTCCCTCTCTGGAGACCCAGTACTTC
TRBD1,NA,TRBJ2-2,TRBV5-6,CASSFSGTGGTGELFF,TGTGCCAGCAGCTTCTCCGGGACAGGGGGCACCGGGGAGCTGTTTTTT
TRBD2,NA,TRBJ2-5,TRBV18,CASSETGGQETQYF,TGTGCCAGCTCAGAGACGGGGGGGCAAGAGACCCAGTACTTC
NA,NA,TRBJ1-6,TRBV28,CASSRGGGFVPGPLHF,TGTGCCAGCAGTCGGGGTGGGGGGTTCGTCCCCGGACCCCTCCACTTT
NA,NA,TRBJ2-5,TRBV6-6,CASSYSPGGGTQYF,TGTGCCAGCAGTTACTCCCCCGGGGGAGGGACCCAGTACTTC
TRBD1,NA,TRBJ1-1,TRBV5-1,CASSSLGQGGTEAFF,TGCGCCAGCAGCTCTCTCGGACAGGGGGGAACTGAAGCTTTCTTT
NA,few,TRBJ2-1,TRBV7-9,CASSFHGGTYNEQFF,TGTGCCAGCAGCTTTCACGGGGGGACATACAATGAGCAGTTCTTC
NA,NA,TRBJ2-7,TRBV29-1,CSVEAGGGYEQYF,TGCAGCGTTGAAGCTGGGGGTGGCTACGAGCAGTACTTC
TRBD1,NA,TRBJ1-2,TRBV6-4,CASPSRDRISYGYTF,TGTGCCAGCCCTTCCCGGGACAGGATTAGCTATGGCTACACCTTC
NA,NA,TRBJ1-3,TRBV7-2,CASSLFETRASGNTIYF,TGTGCCAGCAGCTTGTTTGAAACCAGAGCCTCTGGAAACACCATATATTTT
TRBD1,NA,TRBJ1-2,TRBV7-2,CASSSGTVGAYGYTF,TGTGCCAGCAGCTCCGGGACAGTGGGAGCCTATGGCTACACCTTC
NA,NA,TRBJ1-1,TRBV11-3,CASSLERTSLAFF,TGTGCCAGCAGCTTAGAACGGACATCTCTAGCTTTCTTT
NA,NA,TRBJ2-3,TRBV9,CASSPTSTDTQYF,TGTGCCAGCAGTCCGACCAGCACAGATACGCAGTATTTT
TRBD1,NA,TRBJ1-1,TRBV5-1,CASSLRDSRMNTEAFF,TGCGCCAGCAGCCTCCGGGACAGCAGAATGAACACTGAAGCTTTCTTT
TRBD1,once,TRBJ1-1,TRBV19,CASSHDRGHRNTEAFF,TGTGCCAGTAGCCACGACAGGGGGCATAGGAACACTGAAGCTTTCTTT
TRBD1,NA,TRBJ1-3,TRBV19,CASSFTGTVFTSGNTIYF,TGTGCCAGTAGTTTCACCGGGACAGTCTTCACCTCTGGAAACACCATATATTTT
NA,NA,TRBJ2-5,TRBV18,CASSPQETQYF,TGTGCCAGCTCACCACAGGAGACCCAGTACTTC
NA,NA,TRBJ1-3,TRBV28,CASSSPSRASGNTIYF,TGTGCCAGCAGTTCCCCCAGTCGTGCCTCTGGAAACACCATATATTTT
TRBD1,NA,TRBJ2-7,TRBV9,CASSKTGGSEQYF,TGTGCCAGCAGCAAGACAGGGGGCAGCGAGCAGTACTTC
NA,NA,TRBJ2-5,TRBV19,CASSLYTQETQYF,TGTGCCAGTAGTCTTTATACCCAAGAGACCCAGTACTTC
TRBD1,NA,TRBJ1-2,TRBV29-1,CSVERDSVYGYTF,TGCAGCGTTGAAAGGGACAGCGTCTATGGCTACACCTTC